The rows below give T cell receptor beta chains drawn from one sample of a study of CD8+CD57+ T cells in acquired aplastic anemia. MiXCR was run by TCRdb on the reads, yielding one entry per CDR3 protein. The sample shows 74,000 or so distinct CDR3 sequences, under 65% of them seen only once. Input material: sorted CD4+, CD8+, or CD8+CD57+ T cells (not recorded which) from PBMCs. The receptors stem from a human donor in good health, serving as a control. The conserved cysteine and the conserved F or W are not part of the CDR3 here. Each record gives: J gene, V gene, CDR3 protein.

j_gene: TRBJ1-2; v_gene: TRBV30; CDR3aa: AWSGVGSYGYT
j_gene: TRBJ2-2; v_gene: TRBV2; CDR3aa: ASSSPVANTGELF
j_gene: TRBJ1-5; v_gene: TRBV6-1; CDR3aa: ASSSWTRATNQPQH
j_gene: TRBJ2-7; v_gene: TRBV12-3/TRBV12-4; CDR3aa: ASSYRTYEQY
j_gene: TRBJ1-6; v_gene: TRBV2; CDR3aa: ASSGQLNSPLH
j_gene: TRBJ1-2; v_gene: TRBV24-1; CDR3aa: ATSPGTNYGYT
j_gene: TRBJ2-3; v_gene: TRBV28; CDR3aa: ASTRTGQATQY
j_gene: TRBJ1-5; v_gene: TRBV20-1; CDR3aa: SASSRQGGQPQH
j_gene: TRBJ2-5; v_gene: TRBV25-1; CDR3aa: ASSALTGSQETQY
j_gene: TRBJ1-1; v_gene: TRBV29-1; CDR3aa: SVESGPMNTEAF
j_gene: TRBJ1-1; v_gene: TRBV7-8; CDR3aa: ASSLDRNTEAF
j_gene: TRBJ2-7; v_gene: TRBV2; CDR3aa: ASSDYEQY
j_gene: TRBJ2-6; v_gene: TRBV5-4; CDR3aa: ASSLGLAGRSLSGANVLT
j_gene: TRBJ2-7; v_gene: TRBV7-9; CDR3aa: ASSLGPVSYEQY
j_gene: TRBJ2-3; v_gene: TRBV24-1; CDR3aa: ATSDLSRASTDTQY
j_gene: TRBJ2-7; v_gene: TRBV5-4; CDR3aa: ASSLARLAGYEQY
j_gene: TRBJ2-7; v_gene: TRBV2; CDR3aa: ASDRDSHEQY
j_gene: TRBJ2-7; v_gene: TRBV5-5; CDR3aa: ASSLGVAGAHEQY
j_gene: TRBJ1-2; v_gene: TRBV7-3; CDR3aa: ASSATGGSHGYT
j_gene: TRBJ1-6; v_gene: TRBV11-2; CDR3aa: ASSPPALTSSYSSPLH
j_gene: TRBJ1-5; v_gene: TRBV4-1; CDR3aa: ASSQLTGSGQPQH
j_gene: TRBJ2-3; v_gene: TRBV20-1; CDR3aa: SARLAGEITDTQY
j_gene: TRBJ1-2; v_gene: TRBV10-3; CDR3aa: AVSESAGADNYGYT
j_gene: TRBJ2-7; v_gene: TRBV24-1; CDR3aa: ATSAGGYEQY
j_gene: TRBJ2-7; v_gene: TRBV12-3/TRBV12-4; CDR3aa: ASSPGVYEQY
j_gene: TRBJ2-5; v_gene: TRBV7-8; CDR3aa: ASRGASIQETQY
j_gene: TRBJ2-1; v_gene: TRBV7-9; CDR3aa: ASSLAGREQF
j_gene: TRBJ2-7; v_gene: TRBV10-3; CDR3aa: AISESRQGAEQY
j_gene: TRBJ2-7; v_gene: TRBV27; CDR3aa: ASSRTTGGEQY
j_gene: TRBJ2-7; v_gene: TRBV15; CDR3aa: ATSRGTGAYEQY
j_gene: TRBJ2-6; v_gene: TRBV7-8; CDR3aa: ASSTTRVTGANVLT
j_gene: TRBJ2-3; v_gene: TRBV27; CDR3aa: ASSLLGGTQY
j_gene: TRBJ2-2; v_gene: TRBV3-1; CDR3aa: ASRTGTMNTGELF
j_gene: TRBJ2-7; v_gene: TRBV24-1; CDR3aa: ATSATGAYEQY
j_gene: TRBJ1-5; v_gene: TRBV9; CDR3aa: ASSAGIYLQPQH
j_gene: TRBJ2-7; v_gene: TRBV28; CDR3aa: ASSSTGKGLSYEQY
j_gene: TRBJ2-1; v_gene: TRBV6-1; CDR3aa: ASSASGGFEQF
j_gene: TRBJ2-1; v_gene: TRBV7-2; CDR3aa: ASSLAGSYNEQF
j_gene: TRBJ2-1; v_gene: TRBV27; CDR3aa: ASSSDRGRDEQF
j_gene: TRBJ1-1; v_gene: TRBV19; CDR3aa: ASRRWQGLLNTEAF
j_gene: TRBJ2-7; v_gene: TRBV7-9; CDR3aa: ASSSGTSSYEQY
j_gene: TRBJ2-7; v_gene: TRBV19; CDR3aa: ASSIDNDYEQY
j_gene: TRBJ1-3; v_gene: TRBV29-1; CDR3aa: SVDLLGTGNTIY
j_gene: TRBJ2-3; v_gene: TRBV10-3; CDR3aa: AISESIAGITDTQY
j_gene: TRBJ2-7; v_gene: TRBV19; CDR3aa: ATRRGQLDEQY
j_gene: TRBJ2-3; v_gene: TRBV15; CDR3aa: ATSADRGLDTQY
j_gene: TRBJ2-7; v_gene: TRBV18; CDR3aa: ASSRATVRDRTPYEQY
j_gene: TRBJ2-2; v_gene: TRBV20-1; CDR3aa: SASSGTSGGRVTGELF
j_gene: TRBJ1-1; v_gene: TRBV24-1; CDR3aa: ATLTRGEKNTEAF
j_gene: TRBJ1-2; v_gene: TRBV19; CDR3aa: ASSIAGSNSGGYT
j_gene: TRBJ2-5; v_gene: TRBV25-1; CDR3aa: ASSDSPGLAEQETQY
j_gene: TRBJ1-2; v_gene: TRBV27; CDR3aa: ASSPGTGYGYT
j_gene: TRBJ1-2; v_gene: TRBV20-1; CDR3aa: SAEGANYGYT
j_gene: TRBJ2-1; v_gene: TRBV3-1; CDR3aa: ASSPVLF
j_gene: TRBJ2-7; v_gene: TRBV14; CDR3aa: ASSPDRVGQY
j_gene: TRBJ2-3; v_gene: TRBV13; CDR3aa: ASSSVESTDTQY